Shown below are 29 T cell receptor beta chains from a single sample sequenced in a study of tumor-infiltrating lymphocytes in primary liver carcinoma. Using a constant-region primer together with ProtoScript II reverse transcriptase, TCR beta cDNA was made from approximately 500 ng of total RNA. A slightly modified ARM-PCR protocol with three nested multiplex PCR rounds produced these TCR beta libraries. It was with TRBV1-TRBV30 forward primers and a C-beta reverse primer that the first two PCR rounds were run, at about 10 cycles each. Each CDR3 protein gets one entry after TCRdb re-called the multiplex PCR reads with MiXCR. The sample lists approximately 45,000 distinct CDR3 sequences, 73% occurring once. Co-extracting RNA and DNA was done with about 20-34 mg of unsorted bulk tissue as input. Specimen: liver tumor tissue from sampling region 2. Noted subset: tumor region T2, inferior pole. These receptors were taken from a man in his forties or fifties with primary liver carcinoma and hepatitis B virus infection.

Notes on this clonotype: One end of the junction fails to match germline, which may point to a read error. The chain joins TRBV14 to TRBJ2-5, with D perhaps being TRBD1 or TRBD2 (5 bases each). CDR1 and CDR2 from the germline V gene are SGHDN and FVKESK. The CDR3 has 19 amino acids. The CDR3 protein is CASSQGSERGAYFGETQCF. The CDR3 nucleotides are TGTGCCAGCAGCCAAGGTTCTGAGAGGGGCGCTTACTTCGGGGAGACCCAGTGCTTC.

Notes on this clonotype: The germline gene is not matched at one end of the junction; a read error may be the cause. The chain uses TRBV7-9 and TRBJ2-3; 8 bases fit TRBD1. This CDR3 spans 13 amino acids. CDR1 is SEHNR and CDR2 is FQNEAQ in the germline V gene (reference sequence). As DNA, the CDR3 is TGTACCAGCAGCTCGGACAGGGCAGATACGCTGTATTTT. Its translation is CTSSSDRADTLYF.

Remarks on this clonotype: A read error may be the cause here, since a much bigger clone is one base away. The CDR3 sequence is CSVEAGANVLTF. Written as DNA, the CDR3 is TGCAGTGTTGAGGCCGGGGCCAACGTCCTGACTTTC. The V gene is TRBV20-1, the J gene TRBJ2-6, with no clear D. The germline V gene encodes CDR1 DFQATT and CDR2 SNEGSKA (reference sequence). V was trimmed by 7 bases and J by 4 bases, leaving 8 bases between them. This CDR3 is built from 12 residues.

This clonotype is termed medium-sized. J is TRBJ2-7 and V is TRBV6-5; D ambiguous. The germline gives CDR1 MNHEY, CDR2 SVGAGI. The CDR3 loop spans 11 amino acids. The V end lost 4 bases, the J end lost 6 bases, and 7 bases lay between the germline ends. DNA for the CDR3: TGTGCCAGCAGTTCGGGTCGCGAGCAGTACTTC. Its translation: CASSSGREQYF.

Comments on this clonotype: The junction and the germline gene differ at one end; a read error may be behind it. For the CDR3, the DNA is TGTACCAGCACCTGGGGGACAGGGGTCTACGAGCTGTACTTC. Translating it yields CTSTWGTGVYELYF. The rearrangement joins TRBV12-3 or TRBV12-4 to TRBJ2-7; 10 bases map to TRBD1. The CDR3 length is 14 residues.

This clonotype appeared many times. The V gene is TRBV20-1, the J gene TRBJ1-1, with D maybe TRBD1 (5 bases). V gave up 6 bases and J gave up 7 bases, with 15 bases separating them. Looked up from germline, CDR1 is DFQATT and CDR2 is SNEGSKA (reference sequence). The CDR3 has 12 residues. CDR3: CSAMDTYSEAFF. The CDR3 region has the DNA TGCAGTGCAATGGACACCTACAGTGAAGCTTTCTTT.

The chain has TRBV28 and TRBJ2-3; D not certain. There are 17 residues in the CDR3. The germline V and J ends were trimmed by 2 bases and 2 bases, with 17 bases remaining between them. Germline lookup yields CDR1 MDHEN and CDR2 SYDVKM. The CDR3 DNA sequence: TGTGCCAGCAGTTTAGAGATTCTGGTGCCTATCACAGATACGCAGTATTTT. Translation gives CASSLEILVPITDTQYF. Looking up the rest from reference TRBV28 and TRBJ2-3 gives the full variable domain: DVKVTQSSRYLVKRTGEKVFLECVQDMDHENMFWYRQDPGLGLRLIYFSYDVKMKEKGDIPEGYSVSREKKERFSLILESASTNQTSMYLCASSLEILVPITDTQYFGPGTRLTVL.

In its sample, this clonotype was seen a few times. As the CDR3 is not closed by the conserved phenylalanine or tryptophan, this likely results from a read error. The CDR3 here is CTSSLAGGPFDYEQYL. In DNA form, the CDR3 reads TGTACCAGTAGCTTAGCAGGGGGCCCCTTTGACTACGAGCAGTACTTA. The chain recombines TRBV11-2 with TRBJ2-7; TRBD1 matches 8 bases. The CDR3 runs to 16 residues. Per germline, CDR1 SGHAT and CDR2 FQNNGV.

This clonotype has only a few counts. An end of the junction differs from the germline gene, which may be a read error. The CDR3 loop is CASNLDGTGGYEAFF. CDR3 sequence (DNA): TGTGCCAGCAACTTAGATGGGACAGGGGGCTATGAAGCTTTCTTT. The V call is TRBV7-2, the J call TRBJ1-1, with 12 nucleotides matching TRBD1. The CDR3 sequence is 15 residues long. Germline values: CDR1 SGHTA, CDR2 FQGNSA.

Worth noting for this clonotype: An end of the junction differs from the germline gene, which may be a read error. The rearrangement uses TRBV24-1 and TRBJ2-3; the match to TRBD2 covers 7 bases. CDR1 KGHDR and CDR2 SFDVKD come from the germline V gene. This CDR3 comprises 16 residues. The CDR3 here is CATSGRGATSTHTQYF. DNA for the CDR3: TGTGCCACCAGTGGGAGGGGAGCGACTAGCACACATACGCAGTATTTT.

Details on this clonotype: The junction departs from germline at one end; a sequencing error may be responsible. The chain combines TRBV11-1 with TRBJ2-3; D gene unclear. The CDR3 totals 16 residues. Germline-derived CDR1 and CDR2 are SGHAT and FQDESV (reference sequence). The CDR3 nucleotides read TGTGCCAGCAGCCCCTCCCCTAATGGGAAGGCGTCTACGCAGTATTTC. Its translation: CASSPSPNGKASTQYF.

Worth noting for this clonotype: One end of the junction fails to match germline, which may point to a read error. The chain uses TRBV4-3 and TRBJ2-6; the D is unclear. Germline V gene sequence: CDR1 LGHNA, CDR2 YSLEER. The CDR3 is 16 amino acids. The CDR3 loop is CASSQDAGSGTNVLTF. CDR3 sequence (DNA): TGCGCCAGCAGCCAAGATGCCGGCTCTGGGACCAACGTCCTGACTTTC.

Turning to this clonotype: At one of its ends the junction is not consistent with the germline gene, which may arise from a read error. J is TRBJ1-3 and V is TRBV29-1, with 7 bases aligning to TRBD1. This CDR3 comprises 14 residues. CDR1 is SQVTM, CDR2 ANQGSEA, per germline. CDR3 sequence (DNA): TGTAGCGTTGGGGAGGGGACAGTGATGAACACCATATATTTT. This gives the protein CSVGEGTVMNTIYF.

As concerns this clonotype: At one end, the junction sequence differs from germline, possibly due to a read error. This chain connects TRBV7-9 to TRBJ2-1; no definite D call. This CDR3 comprises 14 residues. Germline-derived CDR1 and CDR2 are SEHNR and FQNEAQ (reference sequence). The CDR3 sequence is CASSLSLPSHGQSF. CDR3 in DNA: TGTGCCAGCAGCTTATCACTCCCTAGTCATGGGCAGTCCTTC.

This clonotype is a singleton in its sample. The chain links TRBV19 to TRBJ2-5; D may be TRBD1 (6 bases). Germline V gene lookup returns CDR1 LNHDA and CDR2 SQIVND (reference sequence). Trimming stripped 9 bases from V and 5 bases from J, with 13 bases between. The CDR3 contains 12 residues. Here the CDR3 reads CASRQARETQYF. CDR3 nucleotides: TGTGCCAGCCGACAGGCTAGGGAGACCCAGTACTTC.

In the case of this clonotype: The junction differs from germline at one of its ends, possibly a read error. The gene calls are TRBV28 and TRBJ1-2; D uncertain. The CDR3 is made up of 13 amino acids. Germline CDR1 and CDR2: MDHEN and SYDVKM. CDR3 bases: TGTGCCAGCAGATTGGAGGAGGCTTATGGTTACACCTTC. It encodes CASRLEEAYGYTF.

Notes on this clonotype: Compared with germline, one end of the junction differs, possibly owing to a read error. The CDR3 sequence is CASSQEQDSNYDYTF. CDR3 nucleotides: TGCGCCAGCAGCCAAGAACAGGACTCAAACTATGACTACACTTTC. The chain joins TRBV4-3 to TRBJ1-2, with D possibly being TRBD1 (5 bases). The germline V gene has CDR1 LGHNA and CDR2 YSLEER. The CDR3 is 15 amino acids.

About this clonotype: A read error may account for a junction end that differs from germline. The V and J genes are TRBV6-1 and TRBJ2-1; TRBD2 might be the D (5 bases). CDR3 length equals 15 residues. Germline CDR1 and CDR2: MNHNS and SASEGT. The CDR3 is CANGVEGVSYNKQFF. The DNA of the CDR3 is TGTGCCAACGGGGTCGAAGGAGTGTCCTACAATAAGCAGTTCTTC.

In regard to this clonotype: The CDR3 does not close with the conserved phenylalanine or tryptophan, likely indicating a read error. V gene TRBV5-1 combines with J gene TRBJ2-1; 7 bases match TRBD2. The CDR3 is 14 amino acids. From germline, CDR1 is SGHRS and CDR2 YFSETQ. This CDR3 is CVSRPSSGYNEQFL. In DNA form, the CDR3 reads TGCGTCAGCAGGCCCTCTAGCGGATACAATGAGCAGTTCCTC.

With respect to this clonotype: The junction departs from the called germline gene at one end, perhaps through a read error. The CDR3 spells CSDDGGALF. For the CDR3, the DNA is TGCAGCGACGACGGGGGAGCTTTATTT. The chain combines TRBV29-1 with TRBJ1-1, with a possible D match to TRBD1 (5 bases). The germline CDR1 and CDR2 sequences are SQVTM and ANQGSEA. There are 9 residues in the CDR3.

The chain is built from TRBV6-6 and TRBJ1-6; 7 bases are a match to TRBD1. V lost 5 bases and J lost 14; bases outside the gene matches: 15. The CDR3 length is 15 residues. Germline V gives CDR1 MNHNY, CDR2 SVGAGI (reference sequence). CDR3 residues: CASSLGTVRNSSLHF. CDR3 nucleotide sequence: TGTGCCAGCAGTCTCGGGACAGTGCGCAACTCATCCCTCCACTTT.

This clonotype was seen a handful of times. The chain links TRBV29-1 to TRBJ1-1, with a tentative D call TRBD1 (6 bases). This CDR3 has 15 residues. Germline CDR1 reads SQVTM; CDR2 reads ANQGSEA. The V end lost 4 bases, the J end lost 0 bases, and 15 bases lay between the germline ends. The CDR3 sequence: CSVVGGGGMNTEAFF. CDR3 DNA sequence: TGCAGCGTTGTTGGAGGAGGGGGTATGAACACTGAAGCTTTCTTT.

Comments on this clonotype: An end of the junction differs from the germline gene, which may be a read error. This chain uses TRBV10-2 with TRBJ2-1, with no clear D. CDR3 length: 12 amino acids. Per germline, CDR1 WSHSY and CDR2 SAAADI. As DNA, the CDR3 is TGCGCCAGCAGCACGGCAAACAATGGGCAGTTCTTC. Its protein product is CASSTANNGQFF.

This clonotype has a handful of counts. The genes are TRBV7-2 and TRBJ2-7; a weak D match, TRBD2 (5 bases). Germline CDR1 and CDR2: SGHTA and FQGNSA. There are 13 residues in the CDR3. V was cut by 1 base and J by 5 bases, with 9 bases left in between. In nucleotides, the CDR3 is TGTACCAGCAGCTTAGTCCCGGGGAACGAGCAGTACTTC. This encodes CTSSLVPGNEQYF.

About this clonotype itself: No conserved phenylalanine or tryptophan ends this CDR3, so it is likely a read error. The chain joins TRBV29-1 to TRBJ1-5; 8 bases agree with TRBD1. Germline V gene data show CDR1 as SQVTM and CDR2 as ANQGSEA. This CDR3 has 13 residues. The CDR3 loop is CSVGTGQNRPQHL. As DNA, the CDR3 is TGCAGCGTCGGGACAGGTCAAAATCGGCCCCAGCATCTT.

This clonotype came up once. At one end the junction does not follow the germline gene, possibly because of a read error. The chain employs TRBV28 and TRBJ2-7, with a possible D match to TRBD1 (5 bases). In germline, CDR1 is MDHEN, CDR2 SYDVKM. This CDR3 comprises 13 residues. The CDR3 sequence is CASSLSGPSERYF. In nucleotides, the CDR3 is TGTGCCAGCAGTCTATCAGGGCCGAGCGAGCGGTACTTC.

This clonotype has at least ten counts. A clone one base away is much larger, so this may be a read error. The V and J genes are TRBV5-1 and TRBJ2-1; 15 positions match TRBD2. This CDR3 region has 14 residues. The V segment lost 4 bases and the J segment 12 bases; nucleotides outside the gene matches: 5. The germline gives CDR1 SGHRS, CDR2 YFSETQ. In nucleotides, the CDR3 is TGCGCCAGCAGCGCAACGGGACTAGCGGGGGGGCAGTTCTTC. Residues: CASSATGLAGGQFF.

V and J are TRBV7-6 and TRBJ2-5, with a weak D call TRBD1 (6 bases). From germline, CDR1 is SGHVS and CDR2 FNYEAQ. The CDR3 extends over 15 amino acids. The V and J ends lost 5 bases and 1 base respectively, with 14 bases between them. The CDR3 nucleotides are TGTGCCAGCAGCCCCTTGACAGGCTTCCAAGAGACCCAGTACTTC. Its translation: CASSPLTGFQETQYF.

As for this clonotype: The CDR3 ends on some other residue instead of the conserved phenylalanine or tryptophan, so this is likely a read error. Because the CDR3's place on the DNA is in doubt, the DNA is left out and the CDR3 is given as listed by TCRdb. The rearrangement joins TRBV11-3 to TRBJ1-1. From its first to its last residue, the CDR3 has 13 amino acids. CDR1 SGHNT and CDR2 YENEEA come from the germline V gene. The CDR3 reads CASSSAVNTEAIL.